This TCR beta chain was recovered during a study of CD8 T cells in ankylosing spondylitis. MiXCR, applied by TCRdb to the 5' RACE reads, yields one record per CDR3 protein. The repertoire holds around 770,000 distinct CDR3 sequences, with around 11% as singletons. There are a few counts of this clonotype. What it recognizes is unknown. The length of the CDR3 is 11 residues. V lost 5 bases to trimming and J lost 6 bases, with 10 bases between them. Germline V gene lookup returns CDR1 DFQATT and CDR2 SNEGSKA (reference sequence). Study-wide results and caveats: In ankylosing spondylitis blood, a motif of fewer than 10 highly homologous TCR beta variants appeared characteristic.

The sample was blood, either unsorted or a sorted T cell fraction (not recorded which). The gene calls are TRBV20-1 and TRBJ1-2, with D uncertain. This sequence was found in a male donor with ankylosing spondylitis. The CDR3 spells CSAPPENGYTF. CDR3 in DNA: TGCAGTGCTCCGCCGGAGAATGGCTACACCTTC.